These T cell receptor beta chains were read from a single sample in a study of blood T cell repertoires in COVID-19. Libraries were prepared by immunoSEQ multiplex PCR; TCRdb keeps only in-frame clonotypes and omits some of them. The repertoire includes around 99,000 clones, around 92% of them detected once, and 4.9% sits in the top ten. The sequenced sample was peripheral blood. The receptor source for this set is a man aged 40-49 years with active or convalescent COVID-19. Each CDR3 is given with its conserved first and last residue. Fields, in order: J gene, D gene, V gene, clone size, CDR3 DNA, CDR3 protein. A D gene is named only where the DNA matches it firmly. Clone size is shown for a subset of rows, as once, few, many or a class of expanded clone.

>TRBJ2-1|NA|TRBV6-5|NA
TGTGCCAGCAACAGGGTTTACAATGAGCAGTTCTTC
CASNRVYNEQFF
>TRBJ1-5|NA|TRBV6-5|NA
TGTGCCAGCAGGCTAGGGGACTCTAGCAATCAGCCCCAGCATTTT
CASRLGDSSNQPQHF
>TRBJ2-1|TRBD2|TRBV30|NA
TGTGCCTGGAGTGAGCGTAGCGGGATACAGCTCTTC
CAWSERSGIQLF
>TRBJ2-3|NA|TRBV11-2|NA
TGTGCCAGCAGCCTCCCCGACAGATACACAGATACGCAGTATTTT
CASSLPDRYTDTQYF
>TRBJ2-2|TRBD1|TRBV5-3|NA
TGTGCCAGAGGCATCGTAACAGGGGAAGCTACCCCCAACACCGGGGAGCTGTTTTTT
CARGIVTGEATPNTGELFF
>TRBJ2-7|NA|TRBV28|NA
TGTGCCAGCAGTGGGATCGGGACACACTCCTACGAGCAGTACTTC
CASSGIGTHSYEQYF
>TRBJ2-7|TRBD2|TRBV6-6|NA
TGTGCCAGCAGGGCGGGGGGTTTCTCCTACGAGCAGTACTTC
CASRAGGFSYEQYF
>TRBJ1-5|NA|TRBV19|NA
TGTGCCACACTAAGGATAGTAGGTCAGCCCCAGCATTTT
CATLRIVGQPQHF
>TRBJ2-3|TRBD2|TRBV25-1|NA
TGTGCCAGCAGTGAATCTTTAGCTAGCGGGAGGGGCCATACGCAGTATTTT
CASSESLASGRGHTQYF
>TRBJ2-7|NA|TRBV27|NA
TGTGCCAGCAGTTTAAGGGGGTCCTACGAGCAGTACTTC
CASSLRGSYEQYF
>TRBJ1-6|NA|TRBV23-1|NA
TGCGCCAGCGCGGGGGCTAGGGATTCACCCCTCCACTTT
CASAGARDSPLHF
>TRBJ1-1|NA|TRBV27|NA
TGTGCCAGCAGTACTCGCGGGGGGGCCACTGAAGCTTTCTTT
CASSTRGGATEAFF
>TRBJ2-2|NA|TRBV11-2|NA
TGTGCCAGCAGCTCGTGGGGGGACTCGACCGGGGAGCTGTTTTTT
CASSSWGDSTGELFF
>TRBJ2-7|NA|TRBV21-1|NA
TGTGCCAGCAGCAAAGGGGGGATAGCGGGACCGGGGTGTCACCCCTACGAGCAGTACTTC
CASSKGGIAGPGCHPYEQYF
>TRBJ2-7|NA|TRBV3-1/TRBV3-2|NA
TGTGCCAGCAGCCAAGGGGCCCTTAGCTCCTACGAGCAGTACTTC
CASSQGALSSYEQYF
>TRBJ2-1|TRBD2|TRBV10-3|few
TGTGCCATCAGCGCCGGGACTAGCGGGAATGAGCAGTTCTTC
CAISAGTSGNEQFF
>TRBJ2-1|NA|TRBV7-9|NA
TGTGCCAGCAGCTCTCCGCAGAGGGAGTACAATGAGCAGTTCTTC
CASSSPQREYNEQFF
>TRBJ1-5|NA|TRBV30|NA
TGTGCCTGGAGGGCCACAGGGTCAAGTCAGCCCCAGCATTTT
CAWRATGSSQPQHF
>TRBJ2-1|TRBD2|TRBV10-3|NA
TGTGCCATCAGTGATAAGGAGACTAGCGGGAGCCGCTCCTACAATGAGCAGTTCTTC
CAISDKETSGSRSYNEQFF
>TRBJ2-7|NA|TRBV30|NA
TGTGCCTGGAGCCTTCGGTCAGGTGGGCATTACGAGCAGTACTTC
CAWSLRSGGHYEQYF
>TRBJ1-3|NA|TRBV14|NA
TGTGCCAGCAGCCCTAGGACAAGGAACACCATATATTTT
CASSPRTRNTIYF
>TRBJ1-1|TRBD1|TRBV6-4|NA
TGTGCCAGCAGTGCCACCGGACAGGGGAGGAGGAACACTGAAGCTTTCTTT
CASSATGQGRRNTEAFF
>TRBJ2-1|TRBD2|TRBV6-4|NA
TGTGCCAGCAGCGCGGTTGGTAGCGGGAGTGGGAATGAGCAGTTCTTC
CASSAVGSGSGNEQFF
>TRBJ2-2|NA|TRBV6-6|NA
TGTGCCAGCACTATACAGGTCACCGGGGAGCTGTTTTTT
CASTIQVTGELFF
>TRBJ1-4|NA|TRBV19|once
TGTGCCAGTAGTTCCCCGCGGGGTAATAATGAAAAACTGTTTTTT
CASSSPRGNNEKLFF
>TRBJ1-2|NA|TRBV4-3|once
TGCGCCAGCAGCCAGGACAGCTTAGAAAACTATGGCTACACCTTC
CASSQDSLENYGYTF
>TRBJ1-2|NA|TRBV5-4|NA
TGTGCCAGCAGCTTGCCGGGAAACTATGGCTACACCTTC
CASSLPGNYGYTF
>TRBJ2-1|NA|TRBV6-6|NA
TGTGCCAGCAGTTACCGGGGCAATGAGCAGTTCTTC
CASSYRGNEQFF
>TRBJ1-5|NA|TRBV7-2|NA
TGTGCCAGCAGCCCCGTTCCGGGCAATCAGCCCCAGCATTTT
CASSPVPGNQPQHF
>TRBJ2-7|TRBD2|TRBV28|once
TGTGCCAGCAGGATCTTGCGGGAGGTCTCCTACGAGCAGTACTTC
CASRILREVSYEQYF
>TRBJ2-1|TRBD1|TRBV5-1|NA
TGCGCCAGCAGCTTGGAGGGACAGCCCTACAATGAGCAGTTCTTC
CASSLEGQPYNEQFF
>TRBJ1-2|TRBD1|TRBV19|NA
TGTGCCAGTAATGACAGGGGGAACTATGGCTACACCTTC
CASNDRGNYGYTF
>TRBJ2-5|TRBD2|TRBV5-4|once
TGTGCCAGCAGCGCGAGGCTAGCGGGAGGCAGTGAGACCCAGTACTTC
CASSARLAGGSETQYF
>TRBJ2-2|NA|TRBV3-1/TRBV3-2|NA
TGTGCCAGCAGCCAATCCGACTATCCCGGGGAGCTGTTTTTT
CASSQSDYPGELFF
>TRBJ1-2|TRBD1|TRBV28|NA
TGTGCCAGCAGTCCCTCGGAAGGAGGGGGCAACTATGGCTACACCTTC
CASSPSEGGGNYGYTF
>TRBJ2-7|TRBD1|TRBV29-1|once
TGCAGCGTTCGGACAGGCTTCTACGAGCAGTACTTC
CSVRTGFYEQYF
>TRBJ2-5|NA|TRBV11-2|NA
TGTGCCAGCAGCTTAGACAGGGGAATCCCAGAGACCCAGTACTTC
CASSLDRGIPETQYF
>TRBJ1-1|NA|TRBV7-2|NA
TGTGCCAGCAGCGGCAGACAGGAATCGAACACTGAAGCTTTCTTT
CASSGRQESNTEAFF
>TRBJ1-4|TRBD1|TRBV28|NA
TGTGCCAGCAGGGCGACAGGGGGTCGAGGGACTAATGAAAAACTGTTTTTT
CASRATGGRGTNEKLFF
>TRBJ1-1|TRBD1|TRBV7-9|NA
TGTGCCAGCAGCTTGCCCGGGACAGGGGGCGGTGAAGCTTTCTTT
CASSLPGTGGGEAFF
>TRBJ2-7|NA|TRBV7-2|NA
TGTGCCAGCAGCTACCACAGCTCCTACGAGCAGTACTTC
CASSYHSSYEQYF
>TRBJ1-4|TRBD1|TRBV28|NA
TGTGCCAGCAGTTTAGATTCGCCCGGGACAGGGAGTGCAACTAATGAAAAACTGTTTTTT
CASSLDSPGTGSATNEKLFF
>TRBJ2-7|NA|TRBV23-1|NA
TGCGCCAGCAGTCGGGGCAGGAGCTCCTACGAGCAGTACTTC
CASSRGRSSYEQYF
>TRBJ2-4|TRBD1|TRBV19|NA
TGTGCCAGTAGTTACAGGGGGCTTGGCAAAAACATTCAGTACTTC
CASSYRGLGKNIQYF
>TRBJ2-7|TRBD2|TRBV9|NA
TGTGCCAGCAGTTACTCCGGGACTAGCGGGTACGAGCAGTACTTC
CASSYSGTSGYEQYF
>TRBJ1-4|NA|TRBV23-1|NA
TGCGCCAGCAGTCAACCCGAAGTGGGAAAACGATTGGGCAGAACAATGAGGGAGGAAAAACTGTTTTTT
CASSQPEVGKRLGRTMREEKLFF
>TRBJ1-3|NA|TRBV14|NA
TGTGCCAGCAGCCAAGTCCAGGGGCCCTACTCTGGAAACACCATATATTTT
CASSQVQGPYSGNTIYF
>TRBJ1-4|NA|TRBV28|NA
TGTGCCAGCAAAGGAGTGGGTAATGAAAAACTGTTTTTT
CASKGVGNEKLFF
>TRBJ1-6|NA|TRBV18|once
TGTGCCAGCTCTGCTGCGGCGCCGGGAAATTCACCCCTCCACTTT
CASSAAAPGNSPLHF
>TRBJ2-6|NA|TRBV5-1|NA
TGCGCCAGCAGTTTTGCCGGGTCCGGGGCCAACGTCCTGACTTTC
CASSFAGSGANVLTF
>TRBJ2-2|NA|TRBV7-9|NA
TGTGCCAGCAGCTTTGGGCAGGGGACGAACACCGGGGAGCTGTTTTTT
CASSFGQGTNTGELFF
>TRBJ1-5|TRBD1|TRBV7-9|NA
TGTGCCAGCAGCTACGACACAGGGGGCAATCAGCCCCAGCATTTT
CASSYDTGGNQPQHF
>TRBJ2-7|TRBD2|TRBV19|NA
TGTGCCAGTAGTGCGACTAGCGGGAGCAGGTACGAGCAGTACTTC
CASSATSGSRYEQYF
>TRBJ1-4|TRBD1|TRBV7-2|NA
TGTGCCAGCAGCCAGACAGGGGGGAGGAATGAAAAACTGTTTTTT
CASSQTGGRNEKLFF
>TRBJ1-2|NA|TRBV5-6|NA
TGTGCCAGCAGCTTGGGGGCGGGCCGGGCTAACTATGGCTACACCTTC
CASSLGAGRANYGYTF